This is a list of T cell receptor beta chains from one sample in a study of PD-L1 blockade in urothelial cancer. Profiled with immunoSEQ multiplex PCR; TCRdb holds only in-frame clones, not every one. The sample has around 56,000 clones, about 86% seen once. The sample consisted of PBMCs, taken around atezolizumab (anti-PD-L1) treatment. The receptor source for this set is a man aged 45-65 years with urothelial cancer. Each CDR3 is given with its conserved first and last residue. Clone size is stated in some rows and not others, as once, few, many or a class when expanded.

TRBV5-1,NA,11,CASSLAGYAFF
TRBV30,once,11,CAWSVLTEAFF
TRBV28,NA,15,CASSLWGGGTYEQYF
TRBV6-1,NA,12,CASRRDSYTQYF
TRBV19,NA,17,CASSIDLRQIVNYGYTF
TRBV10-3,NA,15,CAISESGGGEVEAFF
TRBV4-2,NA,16,CASSLFATKSTGELFF
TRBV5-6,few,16,CASSLDGAGGAYEQYF
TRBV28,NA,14,CASSDEKEEEEQFF
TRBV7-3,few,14,CASSLFRSIETQYF
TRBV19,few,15,CASIRSGRNTGELFF
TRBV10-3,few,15,CAISESGQTNTEAFF
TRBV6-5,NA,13,CASGGRNNSPLHF
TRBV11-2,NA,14,CASSPPLSNYGYTF
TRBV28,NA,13,CASRASGSYEQYF
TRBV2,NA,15,CASSEAPGGEETQYF
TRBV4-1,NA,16,CASSQDQVKTNTEAFF
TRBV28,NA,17,CASSLARVGGMNTEAFF
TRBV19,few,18,CASSAWSADRGPGGELFF
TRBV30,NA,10,CAVSGSEQFF
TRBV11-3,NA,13,CASSQGQDYEQYF
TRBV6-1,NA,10,CATQNTEAFF
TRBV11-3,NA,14,CASRLYGGSYEQYF
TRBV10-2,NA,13,CASKRDMYNEQFF
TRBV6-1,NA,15,CASSEKWGGNTEAFF
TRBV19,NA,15,CASSLGLISTDTQYF
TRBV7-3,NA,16,CASSLGLAGYTDTQYF
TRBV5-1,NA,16,CASSLTGTGANSPLHF
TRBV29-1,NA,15,CSVVPTRGTNTEAFF
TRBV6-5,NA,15,CASSYRPGEGQPQHF
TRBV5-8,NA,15,CASSPQGLGNQPQHF
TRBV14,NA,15,CASSQGQALGSPLHF